This is a list of T cell receptor beta chains from one sample in a study of T cells in Graves' hyperthyroidism and ophthalmopathy. TCRdb passed the multiplex PCR reads through MiXCR, listing each CDR3 protein once. Of a few hundred thousand distinct CDR3 sequences in the sample, around 14% were seen once. The sequenced sample consisted of blood. The receptors shown here come from a woman aged 30 to 39 with Graves' hyperthyroidism. CDR3s leave out the opening cysteine and the closing phenylalanine or tryptophan.

>TRBJ2-7|TRBV19
ASNSGLERNEQY
>TRBJ2-3|TRBV20-1
SARGDRGTSTDTQY
>TRBJ1-5|TRBV15
ATSRDGRASQPQH
>TRBJ2-3|TRBV7-9
ASSPHGSTDTQY
>TRBJ2-3|TRBV28
ASSSPQLGSTDTQY
>TRBJ2-1|TRBV24-1
ATSDFGRDEQF
>TRBJ1-1|TRBV11-2
ASSSYSIQGRTEAF
>TRBJ1-4|TRBV20-1
SARDRSRDGEKLF
>TRBJ2-2|TRBV3-1
ASSQVDGRGNTGELF
>TRBJ2-7|TRBV27
ASSLSDGLSYEQY
>TRBJ2-7|TRBV28
ASSLVGGEQY
>TRBJ2-7|TRBV20-1
SASPSSGSQYEQY
>TRBJ2-2|TRBV10-2
ASLQGLALAGGELF
>TRBJ2-5|TRBV19
ASSIDPRGAAQETQY
>TRBJ1-2|TRBV10-3
AISESTDYGYT
>TRBJ2-7|TRBV2
ASSPQSYEQY
>TRBJ2-1|TRBV24-1
ATSDFGETGLYEQF
>TRBJ2-6|TRBV28
ASSVHRSGANVLT
>TRBJ2-4|TRBV20-1
SALLGGPKNIQY
>TRBJ1-1|TRBV20-1
SAKNTEAF
>TRBJ1-1|TRBV2
TSKTGGTSGTEAF
>TRBJ2-1|TRBV6-2/TRBV6-3
ASRRQGRVGDEQF
>TRBJ2-1|TRBV12-3/TRBV12-4
ASSLRWYYNEQF